This entry lists 8 T cell receptor beta chains sequenced from one sample in a study of OX40 agonist ivuxolimab in advanced cancers. Measured with immunoSEQ multiplex PCR; TCRdb has only the in-frame clones, and not every one. Here the sample spans about 87,000 clones, roughly 80% being singletons. This specimen consisted of CD4+ or CD8+ T cells sorted from blood, obtained in a trial of the OX40 agonist ivuxolimab. The receptors come from an adult with an advanced solid tumor such as melanoma, head and neck, liver or kidney cancer.

The chain uses TRBV7-8 and TRBJ1-5; TRBD1 is a possible D gene (5 bases). CDR1 is SGHVS, CDR2 FQNEAQ, per germline. The CDR3 totals 16 residues. Trimming stripped 5 bases from V and 6 bases from J, with 20 bases between. The CDR3 sequence: CASSRRDYNVGQPQHF. Here the CDR3 DNA reads TGTGCCAGCAGCAGACGGGACTACAATGTCGGTCAGCCCCAGCATTTT. Using reference TRBV7-8 and TRBJ1-5 for the parts outside the CDR3, the full variable domain is GAGVSQSPRYKVAKRGQDVALRCDPISGHVSLFWYQQALGQGPEFLTYFQNEAQLDKSGLPSDRFFAERPEGSVSTLKIQRTQQEDSAVYLCASSRRDYNVGQPQHFGDGTRLSIL.

This chain connects TRBV7-6 to TRBJ2-3; D unresolved. Germline assignment: CDR1 SGHVS and CDR2 FNYEAQ. CDR3 length: 12 residues. V was clipped by 6 bases and J by 2 bases, with 6 bases between them. The DNA for the CDR3 is TGTGCCAGCAGAATGAACACAGATACGCAGTATTTT. Amino acid sequence: CASRMNTDTQYF.

The chain uses TRBV9 and TRBJ2-2; either TRBD1 or TRBD2 may fit D (5 bases each). Trimming cost V 7 bases and J 8 bases, with 24 bases left between them. CDR1 SGDLS and CDR2 YYNGEE come from the germline V gene. There are 16 residues in the CDR3. CDR3 nucleotides: TGTGCCAGCTCCGGGTTCTCCGGGACCCCGGTTGGGGAGCTGTTTTTT. Its protein is CASSGFSGTPVGELFF.

The genes are TRBV10-3 and TRBJ1-5; 10 bases align to TRBD1. Germline-derived CDR1 and CDR2 are ENHRY and SYGVKD. Trimming at V came to 2 bases and at J to 5 bases, leaving 6 bases not matched to a gene. CDR3 length equals 16 residues. The CDR3 here is CAISETTGGFDQPQHF. CDR3 nucleotides: TGTGCCATCAGTGAGACGACAGGGGGCTTCGATCAGCCCCAGCATTTT.

This chain links TRBV6-1 with TRBJ1-6, with D possibly matching TRBD1 (5 bases). V lost 7 bases, J lost 7 bases, and 14 bases lay in between. This CDR3 is 14 amino acids long. Germline CDR1 MNHNS, CDR2 SASEGT. CDR3 nucleotide sequence: TGTGCCAGCATCCTGAGCGGGGGGAATTCACCCCTCCACTTT. Its protein is CASILSGGNSPLHF.

This clone has just one count. This chain connects TRBV19 to TRBJ2-2; no reliable D call. CDR3 size: 14 residues. CDR1 LNHDA and CDR2 SQIVND come from the germline V gene (reference sequence). Deletions cut 6 bases from V and 2 bases from J, with 10 bases between. The CDR3 region is CASRPGPNTGELFF. DNA for the CDR3: TGTGCCAGTAGGCCGGGCCCCAACACCGGGGAGCTGTTTTTT.

The V call is TRBV5-1, the J call TRBJ1-4; 7 nucleotides match TRBD1. This CDR3 region has 16 residues. Germline V gene lookup returns CDR1 SGHRS and CDR2 YFSETQ. Trimming took 5 bases from V and 5 from J; bases not matched to a gene: 12. CDR3 in DNA: TGCGCCAGCAGTTACATAGGGACAGAGGGGAATGAAAAACTGTTTTTT. Encoded protein: CASSYIGTEGNEKLFF.

The chain combines TRBV6-5 with TRBJ1-1, with D possibly TRBD1 on 5 matching bases. This CDR3 has 14 amino acids. Germline CDR1 MNHEY, CDR2 SVGAGI. Trimming removed 7 bases at V and 4 bases at J, with 16 bases between. Here the CDR3 reads CASTTAAGVTEAFF. The CDR3 region has the DNA TGTGCCAGCACCACAGCGGCGGGGGTCACTGAAGCTTTCTTT.